The entry that follows covers one TCR beta chain sequence. Its antigen is unidentified. The data were taken from a study of T cell responses to AZD1222 COVID-19 vaccine. As for the study in general: Pooled together were second doses at about 4 or about 12 weeks.

J lost 5 bases, V lost 4 bases, and 6 bases had no gene match. Germline V gene sequence: CDR1 MDHEN, CDR2 SYDVKM. This CDR3 has 15 residues. Overall study results and limits: Seropositive AZD1222 recipients at baseline numbered only six or seven. Clonal diversity was possibly underestimated; the donors were predominantly white British and more often female. Spike-spanning, vaccine-associated CD4 TCRs were dominant at 160-218 and 743-854.

Assay used: immunoSEQ multiplex PCR; TCRdb lists only in-frame clones, some missing. The sample holds roughly 95,000 clones, roughly 90% seen once. The chain employs TRBV28 and TRBJ1-5; 9 nucleotides match TRBD1. Sequenced here: peripheral blood, sampled on day 0 of AZD1222 vaccination. This TCR came from an adult in good health. Here the CDR3 reads CASSSPTGGYQPQHF. DNA for the CDR3: TGTGCCAGCAGTTCGCCTACAGGGGGCTATCAGCCCCAGCATTTT.